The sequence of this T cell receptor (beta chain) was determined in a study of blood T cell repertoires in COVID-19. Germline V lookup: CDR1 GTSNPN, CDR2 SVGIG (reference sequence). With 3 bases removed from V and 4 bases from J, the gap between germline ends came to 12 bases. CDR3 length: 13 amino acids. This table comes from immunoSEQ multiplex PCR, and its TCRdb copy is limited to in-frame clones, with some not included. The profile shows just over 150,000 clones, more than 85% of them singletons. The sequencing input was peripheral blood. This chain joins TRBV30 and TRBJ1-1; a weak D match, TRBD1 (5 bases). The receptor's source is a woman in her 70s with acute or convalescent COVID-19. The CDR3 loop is CAWSQGSSTEAFF. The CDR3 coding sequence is TGTGCCTGGAGCCAGGGTTCTAGCACTGAAGCTTTCTTT.